This T cell receptor (beta chain) was identified in a study of T cell repertoires in cytomegalovirus infection. The CDR3 loop spans 15 amino acids. The germline CDR1 and CDR2 sequences are SGHTA and FQGNSA. V dropped 4 bases and J dropped 3; count of bases not matched to a gene: 7. Each CDR3 protein gets one entry after TCRdb re-called the reads with MiXCR. The sample carries some 500,000 distinct CDR3 sequences, 40% recorded once. The study, taken as a whole, reports: Within the response measured ex vivo, HLA-C-restricted CMV-specific TCR beta clonotypes were dominant. Totalled public TCR beta family frequency picked out people who carried CMV plus the relevant HLA.

This clonotype was counted at least ten times. Its antigen is not known. The sequence derives from a human donor in good health (CMV status not recorded). Some clones in this sample may be carry-over from other donors' samples. The sequencing used cultured PBMCs, collected from culture after CMV antigen stimulation. The chain recombines TRBV7-2 with TRBJ2-7, with 9 nucleotides matching TRBD1. The CDR3 DNA reads TGTGCCAGCAGCTACGACAGGGGGAGTGTCTACGAGCAGTACTTC. Its protein product is CASSYDRGSVYEQYF.